A selection of T cell receptor beta chains follows, all from one sample in a study of cytomegalovirus exposure and HLA in healthy donors. The assay was immunoSEQ multiplex PCR, and TCRdb's table has in-frame clones only and misses some. The sample includes tens of thousands of clones, roughly 73% of them seen just once. The specimen sequenced was PBMCs. The receptors originated from a male donor in good health and CMV-seropositive. Both conserved end residues are part of each CDR3. The D gene is left open where the match is weak. Part of the rows lack a size; the others show once, few, many or a class for expanded clones.

D gene: TRBD1; J gene: TRBJ1-6; clone size: NA; V gene: TRBV27; CDR3 length: 14; CDR3 protein: CASSFRDSNSPLHF; CDR3 DNA: TGTGCCAGCAGTTTCCGGGACAGTAATTCACCCCTCCACTTT
D gene: TRBD2; J gene: TRBJ2-7; clone size: few; V gene: TRBV28; CDR3 length: 13; CDR3 protein: CASTSGIYYEQYF; CDR3 DNA: TGTGCCAGCACCAGCGGGATTTATTACGAGCAGTACTTC
D gene: NA; J gene: TRBJ2-7; clone size: NA; V gene: TRBV7-9; CDR3 length: 14; CDR3 protein: CASSETQTVKEQYF; CDR3 DNA: TGTGCCAGCAGCGAGACTCAGACCGTTAAAGAGCAGTACTTC
D gene: NA; J gene: TRBJ2-1; clone size: NA; V gene: TRBV27; CDR3 length: 13; CDR3 protein: CASSPTSPYEQFF; CDR3 DNA: TGTGCCAGCAGTCCCACTAGCCCCTATGAGCAGTTCTTC
D gene: TRBD1; J gene: TRBJ2-6; clone size: NA; V gene: TRBV28; CDR3 length: 16; CDR3 protein: CASSRQGLGGANVLTF; CDR3 DNA: TGTGCCAGCAGTCGACAGGGATTGGGTGGGGCCAACGTCCTGACTTTC
D gene: NA; J gene: TRBJ2-7; clone size: NA; V gene: TRBV18; CDR3 length: 15; CDR3 protein: CASSPPPSAILEQYF; CDR3 DNA: TGTGCCAGCTCACCACCGCCCAGCGCGATCCTCGAGCAGTACTTC
D gene: TRBD1; J gene: TRBJ2-4; clone size: NA; V gene: TRBV13; CDR3 length: 16; CDR3 protein: CASSSTGGIGENIQYF; CDR3 DNA: TGTGCCAGCAGCTCCACAGGGGGCATCGGTGAAAACATTCAGTACTTC
D gene: NA; J gene: TRBJ1-1; clone size: NA; V gene: TRBV28; CDR3 length: 14; CDR3 protein: CASSGPGGHTEAFF; CDR3 DNA: TGTGCCAGCAGTGGCCCCGGGGGGCACACTGAAGCTTTCTTT
D gene: TRBD1; J gene: TRBJ1-1; clone size: NA; V gene: TRBV7-3; CDR3 length: 13; CDR3 protein: CASRGQGGTEAFF; CDR3 DNA: TGTGCCAGCAGGGGACAGGGCGGCACTGAAGCTTTCTTT
D gene: NA; J gene: TRBJ1-5; clone size: NA; V gene: TRBV27; CDR3 length: 14; CDR3 protein: CASSLRGSGQPQHF; CDR3 DNA: TGTGCCAGCAGTTTACGGGGGAGCGGGCAGCCCCAGCATTTT
D gene: TRBD1; J gene: TRBJ2-5; clone size: NA; V gene: TRBV15; CDR3 length: 15; CDR3 protein: CATSRGRQGRETQYF; CDR3 DNA: TGTGCCACCAGCAGAGGTCGACAGGGGCGGGAGACCCAGTACTTC
D gene: TRBD1; J gene: TRBJ1-2; clone size: NA; V gene: TRBV18; CDR3 length: 13; CDR3 protein: CASSTGQGAGYTF; CDR3 DNA: TGTGCCAGCTCAACCGGACAGGGTGCTGGCTACACCTTC
D gene: TRBD2; J gene: TRBJ2-1; clone size: once; V gene: TRBV25-1; CDR3 length: 14; CDR3 protein: CASGLAGAYNEQFF; CDR3 DNA: TGTGCCAGCGGACTAGCGGGCGCCTACAATGAGCAGTTCTTC
D gene: TRBD1; J gene: TRBJ2-7; clone size: NA; V gene: TRBV7-3; CDR3 length: 14; CDR3 protein: CASSSGTASYEQYF; CDR3 DNA: TGTGCCAGCAGTTCCGGGACAGCCTCCTACGAGCAGTACTTC
D gene: TRBD2; J gene: TRBJ2-3; clone size: NA; V gene: TRBV5-1; CDR3 length: 15; CDR3 protein: CASSRGLAATDTQYF; CDR3 DNA: TGCGCCAGCAGCCGGGGACTAGCGGCCACAGATACGCAGTATTTT
D gene: TRBD2; J gene: TRBJ2-2; clone size: NA; V gene: TRBV28; CDR3 length: 15; CDR3 protein: CASSFGLAAPGELFF; CDR3 DNA: TGTGCCAGCAGTTTTGGACTAGCGGCCCCCGGGGAGCTGTTTTTT
D gene: TRBD1; J gene: TRBJ2-7; clone size: NA; V gene: TRBV29-1; CDR3 length: 13; CDR3 protein: CSVDRGQGYEQYF; CDR3 DNA: TGCAGCGTTGACAGGGGGCAAGGCTACGAGCAGTACTTC
D gene: TRBD2; J gene: TRBJ2-5; clone size: NA; V gene: TRBV30; CDR3 length: 15; CDR3 protein: CAWTPGLAGVETQYF; CDR3 DNA: TGTGCCTGGACCCCGGGACTAGCGGGAGTAGAGACCCAGTACTTC
D gene: NA; J gene: TRBJ1-2; clone size: NA; V gene: TRBV2; CDR3 length: 13; CDR3 protein: CASSDPQIYGYTF; CDR3 DNA: TGTGCCAGCAGTGATCCACAGATCTATGGCTACACCTTC
D gene: TRBD2; J gene: TRBJ2-7; clone size: NA; V gene: TRBV27; CDR3 length: 14; CDR3 protein: CASRGLAPSYEQYF; CDR3 DNA: TGTGCCAGCAGGGGACTAGCGCCCTCCTACGAGCAGTACTTC
D gene: NA; J gene: TRBJ1-2; clone size: NA; V gene: TRBV19; CDR3 length: 12; CDR3 protein: CASSMRTAGYTF; CDR3 DNA: TGTGCCAGTAGTATGAGGACAGCTGGCTACACCTTC
D gene: NA; J gene: TRBJ2-5; clone size: NA; V gene: TRBV5-4; CDR3 length: 11; CDR3 protein: CASSRQETQYF; CDR3 DNA: TGTGCCAGCAGCCGTCAAGAGACCCAGTACTTC
D gene: TRBD1; J gene: TRBJ1-2; clone size: NA; V gene: TRBV30; CDR3 length: 14; CDR3 protein: CACYTWTGDYGYTF; CDR3 DNA: TGTGCCTGTTACACCTGGACAGGGGACTATGGCTACACCTTC
D gene: NA; J gene: TRBJ2-4; clone size: NA; V gene: TRBV6-6; CDR3 length: 13; CDR3 protein: CASSYGTENIQYF; CDR3 DNA: TGTGCCAGCAGTTACGGTACAGAAAACATTCAGTACTTC
D gene: TRBD2; J gene: TRBJ2-1; clone size: NA; V gene: TRBV28; CDR3 length: 21; CDR3 protein: CASSPGLAGDPSTVAYNEQFF; CDR3 DNA: TGTGCCAGCAGTCCAGGACTAGCGGGAGATCCGAGTACGGTAGCCTACAATGAGCAGTTCTTC
D gene: NA; J gene: TRBJ2-1; clone size: NA; V gene: TRBV13; CDR3 length: 16; CDR3 protein: CASSHQGAGLYNEQFF; CDR3 DNA: TGTGCCAGCAGCCATCAGGGGGCGGGACTATACAATGAGCAGTTCTTC
D gene: NA; J gene: TRBJ2-7; clone size: NA; V gene: TRBV7-2; CDR3 length: 14; CDR3 protein: CASTRGGKVDEQYF; CDR3 DNA: TGTGCCAGCACCAGGGGAGGGAAGGTCGACGAGCAGTACTTC
D gene: NA; J gene: TRBJ2-2; clone size: NA; V gene: TRBV5-1; CDR3 length: 15; CDR3 protein: CASSLIRGTGGELFF; CDR3 DNA: TGCGCCAGCAGCTTGATTCGCGGGACGGGCGGGGAGCTGTTTTTT
D gene: TRBD1; J gene: TRBJ2-7; clone size: NA; V gene: TRBV25-1; CDR3 length: 18; CDR3 protein: CASSEHPRDRGWDFTQYF; CDR3 DNA: TGTGCCAGCAGTGAACACCCCCGGGACAGGGGTTGGGACTTTACACAGTACTTC
D gene: TRBD1; J gene: TRBJ2-2; clone size: NA; V gene: TRBV5-1; CDR3 length: 16; CDR3 protein: CASSKTGTGDTGELFF; CDR3 DNA: TGCGCCAGCAGCAAGACCGGGACAGGGGACACCGGGGAGCTGTTTTTT
D gene: NA; J gene: TRBJ2-2; clone size: NA; V gene: TRBV5-1; CDR3 length: 15; CDR3 protein: CASSLVPVNTGELFF; CDR3 DNA: TGCGCCAGCAGCTTGGTCCCAGTGAACACCGGGGAGCTGTTTTTT
D gene: NA; J gene: TRBJ2-3; clone size: NA; V gene: TRBV25-1; CDR3 length: 16; CDR3 protein: CASSPRVAAQVDTQYF; CDR3 DNA: TGTGCCAGCAGTCCCCGGGTAGCGGCTCAGGTGGATACGCAGTATTTT
D gene: NA; J gene: TRBJ1-3; clone size: NA; V gene: TRBV19; CDR3 length: 16; CDR3 protein: CASSPGRTSSGNTIYF; CDR3 DNA: TGTGCCAGTAGCCCTGGACGGACATCCTCTGGAAACACCATATATTTT
D gene: TRBD1; J gene: TRBJ1-2; clone size: NA; V gene: TRBV18; CDR3 length: 13; CDR3 protein: CASSPTGGRGYTF; CDR3 DNA: TGTGCCAGCTCACCGACAGGGGGCAGGGGCTACACCTTC
D gene: NA; J gene: TRBJ1-2; clone size: NA; V gene: TRBV5-1; CDR3 length: 14; CDR3 protein: CASSLGQSHYGYTF; CDR3 DNA: TGCGCCAGCAGCTTGGGACAGTCCCACTATGGCTACACCTTC
D gene: NA; J gene: TRBJ1-1; clone size: NA; V gene: TRBV5-1; CDR3 length: 14; CDR3 protein: CASSLEWDKGEAFF; CDR3 DNA: TGCGCCAGCAGCTTGGAATGGGACAAGGGGGAAGCTTTCTTT
D gene: NA; J gene: TRBJ1-1; clone size: NA; V gene: TRBV27; CDR3 length: 15; CDR3 protein: CASSLSRGRNTEAFF; CDR3 DNA: TGTGCCAGCAGTTTATCGCGCGGGAGGAACACTGAAGCTTTCTTT
D gene: NA; J gene: TRBJ2-6; clone size: NA; V gene: TRBV5-1; CDR3 length: 15; CDR3 protein: CASSFDSSGANVLTF; CDR3 DNA: TGCGCCAGCAGCTTCGACAGCTCTGGGGCCAACGTCCTGACTTTC
D gene: NA; J gene: TRBJ1-2; clone size: NA; V gene: TRBV23-1; CDR3 length: 15; CDR3 protein: CASSRRSVERSGYTF; CDR3 DNA: TGCGCCAGCAGTCGAAGGTCGGTGGAGAGGTCTGGCTACACCTTC
D gene: NA; J gene: TRBJ2-2; clone size: NA; V gene: TRBV4-2; CDR3 length: 14; CDR3 protein: CASTPGQHTGELFF; CDR3 DNA: TGTGCCAGCACCCCCGGACAGCACACCGGGGAGCTGTTTTTT
D gene: TRBD1; J gene: TRBJ2-5; clone size: NA; V gene: TRBV27; CDR3 length: 14; CDR3 protein: CASSGQGLGETQYF; CDR3 DNA: TGTGCCAGCAGTGGACAGGGTCTAGGGGAGACCCAGTACTTC
D gene: TRBD2; J gene: TRBJ2-3; clone size: once; V gene: TRBV9; CDR3 length: 19; CDR3 protein: CASSVEGWGTSGSTDTQYF; CDR3 DNA: TGTGCCAGCAGCGTAGAGGGTTGGGGGACTAGCGGTAGCACAGATACGCAGTATTTT
D gene: TRBD1; J gene: TRBJ2-7; clone size: NA; V gene: TRBV10-3; CDR3 length: 14; CDR3 protein: CAISDGTGSYEQYF; CDR3 DNA: TGTGCCATCAGTGACGGGACAGGCTCCTACGAGCAGTACTTC